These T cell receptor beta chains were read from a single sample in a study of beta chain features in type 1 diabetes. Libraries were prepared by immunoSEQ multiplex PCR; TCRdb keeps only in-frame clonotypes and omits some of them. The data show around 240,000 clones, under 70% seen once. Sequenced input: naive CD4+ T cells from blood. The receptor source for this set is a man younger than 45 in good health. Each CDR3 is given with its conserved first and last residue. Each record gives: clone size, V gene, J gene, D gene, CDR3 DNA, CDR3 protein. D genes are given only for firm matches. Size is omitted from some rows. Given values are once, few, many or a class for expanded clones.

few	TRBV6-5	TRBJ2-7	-	TGTGCCAGCAGTTACGACGGGACATTCTCCTACGAGCAGTACTTC	CASSYDGTFSYEQYF
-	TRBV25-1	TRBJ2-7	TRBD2	TGTGCCAGCAGTGAAAGTTGGACTAGCGGGAGTTACGAGCAGTACTTC	CASSESWTSGSYEQYF
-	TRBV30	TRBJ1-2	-	TGTGCCTGGAGTTCACAGGGTTACGGTGGCTACACCTTC	CAWSSQGYGGYTF
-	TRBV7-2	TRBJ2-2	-	TGTGCCAGCAGCTGGACAATGGGACAGGAGCTGTTTTTT	CASSWTMGQELFF
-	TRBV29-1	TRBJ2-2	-	TGCAGCGTTGACGGGGGATGGACCGGGGAGCTGTTTTTT	CSVDGGWTGELFF
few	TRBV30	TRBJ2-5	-	TGTGCCTGGACCCGAGGCGGCTACGAGACCCAGTACTTC	CAWTRGGYETQYF
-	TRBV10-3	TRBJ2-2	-	TGTGCCATCAGTGACGGCGCCTGGGCCGGGGAGCTGTTTTTT	CAISDGAWAGELFF
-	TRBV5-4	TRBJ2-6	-	TGTGCCAGCAGCTTAGCCGGGGCCAACGTCCTGACTTTC	CASSLAGANVLTF
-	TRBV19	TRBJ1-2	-	TGTGCCAGTAGTCTCGGGACCCCCGGAAAGTATGGCTACACCTTC	CASSLGTPGKYGYTF
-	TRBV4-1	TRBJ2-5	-	TGCGCCAGCAGCCAAGGGGTGAGCGAGACCCAGTACTTC	CASSQGVSETQYF
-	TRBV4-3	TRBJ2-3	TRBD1	TGCGCCAGCAGCCGAGGGACAGGGGCATGGGAGACAGATACGCAGTATTTT	CASSRGTGAWETDTQYF
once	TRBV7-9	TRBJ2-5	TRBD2	TGTGCCAGCAGCTCTATAGCGGGGGACTGGAAGACCCAGTACTTC	CASSSIAGDWKTQYF
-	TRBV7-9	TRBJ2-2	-	TGTGCCAGCAGCTTAGCCCCCCGGGGGGCGGATGGCGGGGAGCTGTTTTTT	CASSLAPRGADGGELFF
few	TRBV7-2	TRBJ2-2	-	TGTGCCAGCAGCTCCCGGGCGCCCACCGGGGAGCTGTTTTTT	CASSSRAPTGELFF
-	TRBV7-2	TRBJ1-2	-	TGTGCCAGCAGCTTTGGTGAGGCAGCCTATGGCTACACCTTC	CASSFGEAAYGYTF
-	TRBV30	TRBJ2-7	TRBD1	TGTGCCTGGAGTGTTGGGCGGACAGGGTCCTACGAGCAGTACTTC	CAWSVGRTGSYEQYF
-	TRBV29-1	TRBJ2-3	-	TGCAGCGTTGATCTTTGGCGACCAAAAAACACAGATACGCAGTATTTT	CSVDLWRPKNTDTQYF
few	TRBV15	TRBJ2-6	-	TGTGCCACCAGCAGAGACCCGATGGGGTCCTCTGGGGCCAACGTCCTGACTTTC	CATSRDPMGSSGANVLTF
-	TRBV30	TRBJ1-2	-	TGTGCCTGGAGTGACAGAAACTATGGCTACACCTTC	CAWSDRNYGYTF
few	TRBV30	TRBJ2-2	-	TGTGCCTGGAGGACACAGAGCACCGGGGAGCTGTTTTTT	CAWRTQSTGELFF
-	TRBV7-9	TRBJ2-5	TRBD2	TGTGCCAGCAGCTCCCGGACTAGTTCAGAGACCCAGTACTTC	CASSSRTSSETQYF
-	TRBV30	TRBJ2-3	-	TGTGCCTGGAGGTCCCGCACAGATACGCAGTATTTT	CAWRSRTDTQYF
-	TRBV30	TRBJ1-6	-	TGTGCCTGGAGTAATCGGGTTCGATCACCCCTCCACTTT	CAWSNRVRSPLHF
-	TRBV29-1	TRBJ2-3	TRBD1	TGCAGCGTTGATAGGGGGCGCGCAGATACGCAGTATTTT	CSVDRGRADTQYF
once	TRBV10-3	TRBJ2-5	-	TGTGCCATCACTCCCCACTTGCAAGAGACCCAGTACTTC	CAITPHLQETQYF
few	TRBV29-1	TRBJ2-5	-	TGCAGCGTTGGGGCGGAGACCCAGTACTTC	CSVGAETQYF
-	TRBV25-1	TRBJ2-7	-	TGTGCCAGCAGTCCCAGGATGTCGAGCTACGAGCAGTACTTC	CASSPRMSSYEQYF
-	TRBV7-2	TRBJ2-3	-	TGTGCCAGCAGCTTAGCGGTGGAAACAGATACGCAGTATTTT	CASSLAVETDTQYF
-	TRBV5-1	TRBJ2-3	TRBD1	TGCGCCAGCAGCTGGACAGGGATCACAGATACGCAGTATTTT	CASSWTGITDTQYF
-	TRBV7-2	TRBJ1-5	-	TGTGCCAGCAGCTTAATGCCAGGTGTTAGCAATCAGCCCCAGCATTTT	CASSLMPGVSNQPQHF
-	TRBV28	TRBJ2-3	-	TGTGCCAGCAGTTTCACAGCTAGCACAGATACGCAGTATTTT	CASSFTASTDTQYF
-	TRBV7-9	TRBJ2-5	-	TGTGCCAGCAGTCTTAGAGAGCCCCAAGAGACCCAGTACTTC	CASSLREPQETQYF